The 3 T cell receptor beta chains in this list originate from one sample, sequenced in a study of graft-versus-host responses after intestinal transplantation. Profiled with immunoSEQ multiplex PCR; TCRdb holds only in-frame clones, not every one. The table shows over 75,000 clones, with around nine tenths occurring only once. Antigen specificity for these receptors is unknown. The specimen comprised unstimulated CD4+ T cells sorted from spleen or lymph node cells, sampled before intestinal transplant. These receptor sequences come from a human donor who received an intestinal transplant.

The genes are TRBV9 and TRBJ2-7, with 9 bases that match TRBD1. Germline V CDR1 and CDR2: SGDLS, YYNGEE. V shed 4 bases, J shed 2 bases, and the junction held 4 bases outside the gene matches. The CDR3 sequence is 14 residues long. CDR3 amino acids: CASSSGTGPYEQYF. In nucleotides, the CDR3 is TGTGCCAGCAGCTCCGGGACAGGGCCCTACGAGCAGTACTTC. Looking up the rest from reference TRBV9 and TRBJ2-7 gives the full variable domain: DSGVTQTPKHLITATGQRVTLRCSPRSGDLSVYWYQQSLDQGLQFLIQYYNGEERAKGNILERFSAQQFPDLHSELNLSSLELGDSALYFCASSSGTGPYEQYFGPGTRLTVT.

The rearrangement links TRBV7-9 to TRBJ2-5, with TRBD1 matching 8 bases. In germline, CDR1 is SEHNR, CDR2 FQNEAQ (reference sequence). V trimming: 1 base; J trimming: 5 bases; junction bases outside the gene matches: 6. This CDR3 spans 15 amino acids. The chain's CDR3 is CASSLGQGAGETQYF. The CDR3 bases are TGTGCCAGCAGCTTAGGCCAGGGGGCAGGGGAGACCCAGTACTTC.

The genes are TRBV7-2 and TRBJ2-7, with D unclear. Per the germline V gene, CDR1 is SGHTA and CDR2 is FQGNSA. V was clipped by 3 bases and J by 2 bases, with 11 bases between them. The CDR3 contains 14 residues. In nucleotides, the CDR3 is TGTGCCAGCAGCTTGGGTAGAAGCGCCTACGAGCAGTACTTC. Encoded protein: CASSLGRSAYEQYF.